One sample yielded the 20 T cell receptor beta chains listed below, sequenced in a study of blood T cell repertoires in COVID-19. The method was immunoSEQ multiplex PCR; TCRdb's version includes in-frame clones alone and lacks a portion of them. The profile shows tens of thousands of clones, around nine tenths of them singletons. Sequenced: peripheral blood. The receptors shown here come from a woman aged 55-70 years with COVID-19, enrolled during active disease.

The J gene is TRBJ2-3, the V gene TRBV6-5; 10 positions agree with TRBD2. The J segment lost 1 base and the V segment lost 0 bases, leaving 1 base of the junction unmatched. The CDR3 runs to 16 residues. Germline loops: CDR1 MNHEY, CDR2 SVGAGI. CDR3 protein: CASSYSLAGGTDTQYF. In DNA, the CDR3 is TGTGCCAGCAGTTACTCCCTAGCGGGAGGCACAGATACGCAGTATTTT.

The V and J genes are TRBV30 and TRBJ1-5; TRBD1 matches at 7 bases. In germline, CDR1 is GTSNPN, CDR2 SVGIG (reference sequence). The V and J ends lost 5 bases and 0 bases, in that order; junction bases with no gene match: 10. The CDR3 is made up of 16 amino acids. CDR3 DNA: TGTGCCTGGCCGTCGGGACAGTCTTATAGCAATCAGCCCCAGCATTTT. Translating it yields CAWPSGQSYSNQPQHF.

The V and J genes are TRBV3-1 (or the pseudogene TRBV3-2) and TRBJ2-7, with TRBD2 matching over 9 bases. V lost 4 bases to trimming and J lost 3 bases; unmatched junction nucleotides: 16. The CDR3 is made up of 18 amino acids. The germline V gene has CDR1 LGHDT and CDR2 YNNKEL (reference sequence). The DNA of the CDR3 is TGTGCCAGCAGCCGAAATAGACTAGCGGCTATTAAAAACTACGAGCAGTACTTC. Its protein is CASSRNRLAAIKNYEQYF.

This clone turned up a few times. J is TRBJ1-1 and V is TRBV7-8; D gene ambiguous. Trimming left V 5 bases short and J 0 bases short, with 16 bases between. The CDR3 contains 16 residues. Germline V gene data show CDR1 as SGHVS and CDR2 as FQNEAQ. The CDR3 region is CASSPEGARMNTEAFF. The DNA for the CDR3 is TGTGCCAGCAGCCCCGAGGGAGCAAGAATGAACACTGAAGCTTTCTTT.

The V and J genes are TRBV6-5 and TRBJ2-7; 9 positions match TRBD1. After removal of 0 bases from V and 2 bases from J, the junction contained 5 bases not matched to a gene. The CDR3 contains 16 residues. Per the germline V gene, CDR1 is MNHEY and CDR2 is SVGAGI. This CDR3 is CASSYSGTGSAYEQYF. CDR3 bases: TGTGCCAGCAGTTACTCCGGGACAGGGAGTGCCTACGAGCAGTACTTC.

V gene TRBV6-6 combines with J gene TRBJ1-1, with 9 bases identical to TRBD1. Germline V gives CDR1 MNHNY, CDR2 SVGAGI (reference sequence). J was trimmed by 1 base and V by 11 bases; bases with no gene match: 8. There are 14 residues in the CDR3. The CDR3 DNA follows: TGTGCCGGTGGACAGGGGTTTTCGAACACTGAAGCTTTCTTT. This translates into CAGGQGFSNTEAFF.

The CDR3 nucleotides are TGTGCCTGGAGTAGAATTTCGGGACAGGGAACGTACGAGCAGTACTTC. It yields the protein CAWSRISGQGTYEQYF. The rearrangement links TRBV30 to TRBJ2-7; 9 bases align to TRBD1. This CDR3 region has 16 residues. Germline V gene lookup returns CDR1 GTSNPN and CDR2 SVGIG (reference sequence). With 2 bases clipped from V and 4 bases from J, the junction kept 12 bases outside the gene matches.

The rearrangement joins TRBV7-9 to TRBJ2-1, with a tentative D call TRBD1 (6 bases). The germline CDR1 and CDR2 sequences are SEHNR and FQNEAQ (reference sequence). CDR3 length equals 13 residues. Trimming shortened V by 3 bases and J by 8 bases, and 11 bases separated the two germline ends. As DNA, the CDR3 is TGTGCCAGCAGCTTGGATTACAGGGATGAGCAGTTCTTC. Translation gives CASSLDYRDEQFF.

The chain combines TRBV4-1 with TRBJ2-7; no firm D call. V lost 4 bases and J lost 0, with 7 bases in between. This CDR3 comprises 13 residues. CDR1 is MGHRA, CDR2 YSYEKL, per germline. The CDR3 reads CASSPSSSYEQYF. In nucleotides, the CDR3 is TGCGCCAGCAGCCCTAGTAGCTCCTACGAGCAGTACTTC.

This rearrangement joins TRBV14 to TRBJ1-1; D call uncertain. V was trimmed by 3 bases and J by 6 bases, leaving 17 bases between them. Germline assignment: CDR1 SGHDN and CDR2 FVKESK. The CDR3 totals 15 residues. The CDR3 sequence: CASSQHDIGFAEAFF. The CDR3 DNA is TGTGCCAGCAGCCAGCACGACATAGGTTTTGCTGAAGCTTTCTTT. Variable domain in full (rest from reference TRBV14 and TRBJ1-1): EAGVTQFPSHSVIEKGQTVTLRCDPISGHDNLYWYRRVMGKEIKFLLHFVKESKQDESGMPNNRFLAERTGGTYSTLKVQPAELEDSGVYFCASSQHDIGFAEAFFGQGTRLTVV.

The chain has TRBV5-5 and TRBJ2-5; TRBD2 agrees at 13 bases. The CDR3 has 16 amino acids. The V gene's germline CDR1 is SGHKS and CDR2 YYEKEE (reference sequence). V lost 3 bases, J lost 5 bases, and 7 bases stayed unmatched. In DNA form, the CDR3 reads TGTGCCAGCAGCTCTTGGACTAGCGGGAGCGTTGAGACCCAGTACTTC. It codes for CASSSWTSGSVETQYF.

CDR3 sequence: CASSQPRLAGGPYEQFF. The DNA for the CDR3 is TGTGCCAGCAGCCAACCGAGACTAGCGGGAGGGCCTTATGAGCAGTTCTTC. V gene TRBV3-1 (or the pseudogene TRBV3-2) combines with J gene TRBJ2-1; TRBD2 matches at 14 bases. The ends lost 2 bases at V and 8 bases at J; junction bases unmatched: 8. Germline values: CDR1 LGHDT, CDR2 YNNKEL (reference sequence). The CDR3 extends over 17 amino acids.

V is TRBV7-9 and J is TRBJ2-1; D is perhaps TRBD2 (5 bases). V was cut by 1 base and J by 15 bases, with 16 bases left in between. This CDR3 region has 13 residues. CDR1 is SEHNR and CDR2 is FQNEAQ in the germline V gene (reference sequence). CDR3 loop: CASSLGSGREMFF. CDR3 coding DNA: TGTGCCAGCAGCTTAGGGTCGGGAAGGGAGATGTTCTTC.

The rearrangement joins TRBV18 to TRBJ1-4; 7 nucleotides align to TRBD1. With V trimmed by 0 bases and J by 8 bases, 3 bases remained unmatched. Per germline, CDR1 KGHSH and CDR2 LQKENI. This CDR3 comprises 14 residues. The DNA of the CDR3 is TGTGCCAGCTCACCACCGACAGGGCTGGAAAAACTGTTTTTT. Translated, it gives CASSPPTGLEKLFF.

This rearrangement joins TRBV19 to TRBJ1-4, with 9 nucleotides matching TRBD1. CDR1 and CDR2 (germline): LNHDA, SQIVND (reference sequence). V lost 5 bases to trimming and J lost 10 bases; unmatched junction nucleotides: 8. The length of the CDR3 is 14 residues. The CDR3 region has the DNA TGTGCCAGTAGTCTGGGACAGGGTCTCGGAAAACTGTTTTTT. Protein: CASSLGQGLGKLFF.

This chain links TRBV27 with TRBJ1-5; 7 bases match TRBD1. CDR3 size: 13 residues. V dropped 6 bases and J dropped 3; count of bases not matched to a gene: 2. Germline V gene data show CDR1 as MNHEY and CDR2 as SMNVEV (reference sequence). The CDR3: CASSGTDNQPQHF. The CDR3 bases are TGTGCCAGCAGCGGGACAGACAATCAGCCCCAGCATTTT.

This chain connects TRBV30 to TRBJ2-1; tentative D call: TRBD2 (6 bases). Germline loops: CDR1 GTSNPN, CDR2 SVGIG (reference sequence). CDR3 size: 13 residues. Trimming pared 3 bases from V and 4 bases from J, leaving 10 bases between. CDR3 residues: CAWSRDWYNEQFF. The CDR3, as DNA: TGTGCCTGGAGCAGGGACTGGTACAATGAGCAGTTCTTC.

The gene calls are TRBV14 and TRBJ1-6; D may be TRBD1 (6 bases). Trimming stripped 5 bases from V and 7 bases from J, with 15 bases between. The CDR3 is 15 amino acids. Looked up from germline, CDR1 is SGHDN and CDR2 is FVKESK. CDR3 residues: CASSFGTGQNSPLHF. The CDR3 region has the DNA TGTGCCAGCAGCTTCGGGACGGGACAAAATTCACCCCTCCACTTT.

J is TRBJ2-6 and V is TRBV7-6; TRBD2 matches at 13 bases. Trimming took 5 bases from V and 0 from J; bases not matched to a gene: 4. CDR1 and CDR2 (germline): SGHVS, FNYEAQ. This CDR3 spans 18 amino acids. CDR3 nucleotide sequence: TGTGCCAGCAGCCGGGGACTAGCGGGGCCCTCTGGGGCCAACGTCCTGACTTTC. Translated, it gives CASSRGLAGPSGANVLTF.

This rearrangement joins TRBV19 to TRBJ2-3; D perhaps matches TRBD1 (6 bases). Germline loops: CDR1 LNHDA, CDR2 SQIVND (reference sequence). V gave up 4 bases and J gave up 0 bases, with 11 bases separating them. The CDR3 consists of 15 residues. CDR3: CASSNRVFSTDTQYF. In DNA, the CDR3 is TGTGCCAGTAGTAACAGGGTTTTTAGCACAGATACGCAGTATTTT.